This TCR beta chain was captured by sequencing in a study of Graves' ophthalmopathy and Graves' hyperthyroidism. Turning to the study itself: Peripheral blood samples were taken at initial diagnosis, before any treatment. Study conclusions and caveats: Most thyroid-expanded clonotypes exceeding 0.001 frequency were also found in blood. Its predictions of ophthalmopathy progression gave the model 70.59% sensitivity and roughly 76% specificity.

Every ophthalmopathy donor presented moderate-to-severe activity, CAS ≥3, NOSPECS ≥4 and duration under 3 months. Amplification of the TCR beta CDR3 regions used RNA transcripts (as template). The library came from an HTBI-primed first-round RT-PCR and a second-round multiplex PCR. TCRdb used MiXCR to reprocess the multiplex PCR reads, holding one entry per CDR3 protein. This table has 40,000 to 50,000 distinct CDR3 sequences, over 40% appearing once. At least ten counts were recorded for this clonotype. Its specificity is unknown. Germline V CDR1 and CDR2: MGHRA, YSYEKL. Trimming took 2 bases from V and 7 from J, leaving 15 bases between them. The CDR3 totals 14 residues.

Sequencing input: peripheral blood. The chain employs TRBV4-1 and TRBJ2-7, with D possibly being TRBD2 (7 bases). This clonotype was obtained from an adult man with Graves' ophthalmopathy. For the CDR3, the DNA is TGCGCCAGCAGCCAATTTGGGGAGGGGGGGGAGCAGTACGTC. This sequence encodes CASSQFGEGGEQYV.